A single sample is the source of the 25 T cell receptor beta chains below, sequenced in a study of T cell responses to AZD1222 COVID-19 vaccine. Sequencing used immunoSEQ multiplex PCR; TCRdb keeps in-frame clones, though not all of them. The sample shows approximately 120,000 clones, roughly 90% of them seen only once. Sequenced here: peripheral blood, sampled on day 0 of AZD1222 vaccination. These receptors were obtained from an adult in good health.

The chain is built from TRBV11-2 and TRBJ2-7; 8 bases line up with TRBD2. The CDR3 has 15 amino acids. J gave up 4 bases and V 5 bases, and 10 bases lay outside the gene matches. Germline CDR1 reads SGHAT; CDR2 reads FQNNGV. In DNA form, the CDR3 reads TGTGCCAGCAGCCGACCGAGCGGGGGCCGGTACGAGCAGTACTTC. Translated, it gives CASSRPSGGRYEQYF.

J is TRBJ1-5 and V is TRBV6-6; maybe TRBD1 (5 bases). Germline lookup yields CDR1 MNHNY and CDR2 SVGAGI (reference sequence). The CDR3 is made up of 14 amino acids. The V gene lost 6 bases and the J gene lost 7 bases, with 16 bases spanning the gap. CDR3 in DNA: TGTGCCAGCAGGCTGAGGCAGGGTGTGCAGCCCCAGCATTTT. Its protein product is CASRLRQGVQPQHF.

The chain employs TRBV5-4 and TRBJ2-1; TRBD1 agrees at 7 bases. Germline CDR1 reads SGHNT; CDR2 reads YYREEE (reference sequence). CDR3 length: 14 residues. With 7 bases clipped from V and 8 bases from J, the junction kept 12 bases outside the gene matches. The CDR3 sequence: CASGRQGSKYEQFF. The CDR3 DNA reads TGTGCCAGCGGAAGACAGGGATCAAAATATGAGCAGTTCTTC.

V is TRBV19 and J is TRBJ2-7; TRBD1 matches at 9 bases. Germline V CDR1 and CDR2: LNHDA, SQIVND (reference sequence). The CDR3 consists of 14 residues. The ends lost 10 bases at V and 5 bases at J; junction bases unmatched: 12. DNA for the CDR3: TGTGCCACTAGGTCAGGGACAGGGTTGGACGAGCAGTACTTC. Translated: CATRSGTGLDEQYF. The full variable domain, with the rest looked up from reference TRBV19 and TRBJ2-7, is DGGITQSPKYLFRKEGQNVTLSCEQNLNHDAMYWYRQDPGQGLRLIYYSQIVNDFQKGDIAEGYSVSREKKESFPLTVTSAQKNPTAFYLCATRSGTGLDEQYFGPGTRLTVT.

This clone was recorded a few times. This sequence joins TRBV24-1 and TRBJ1-2; no clear D. The V gene lost 6 bases and the J gene lost 3 bases, with 7 bases spanning the gap. CDR3 length: 12 residues. The germline V gene has CDR1 KGHDR and CDR2 SFDVKD. DNA for the CDR3: TGTGCCACCAGTCAGGCAGACTATGGCTACACCTTC. Protein: CATSQADYGYTF.

The CDR3 reads CAGSGDNEQFF. CDR3 nucleotide sequence: TGTGCCGGTAGCGGGGACAATGAGCAGTTCTTC. The V gene is TRBV30, the J gene TRBJ2-1, with 8 bases that match TRBD2. V lost 8 bases and J lost 5; bases outside the gene matches: 2. There are 11 residues in the CDR3. Looked up from germline, CDR1 is GTSNPN and CDR2 is SVGIG (reference sequence).

In this sample, this clone turned up a few times. The chain combines TRBV7-8 with TRBJ1-3, with 7 bases fitting TRBD1. V lost 5 bases and J lost 0; bases outside the gene matches: 13. Germline V CDR1 and CDR2: SGHVS, FQNEAQ. The CDR3 contains 18 residues. The CDR3 bases are TGTGCCAGCAGCCCTAGGGCCGGGACAGTGTCCTCTGGAAACACCATATATTTT. Translated, it gives CASSPRAGTVSSGNTIYF. Full variable domain (rest looked up from reference TRBV7-8 and TRBJ1-3): GAGVSQSPRYKVAKRGQDVALRCDPISGHVSLFWYQQALGQGPEFLTYFQNEAQLDKSGLPSDRFFAERPEGSVSTLKIQRTQQEDSAVYLCASSPRAGTVSSGNTIYFGEGSWLTVV.

The V gene is TRBV5-4, the J gene TRBJ2-1; the match to TRBD1 covers 11 bases. V shed 6 bases, J shed 3 bases, and the junction held 8 bases outside the gene matches. From germline, CDR1 is SGHNT and CDR2 YYREEE (reference sequence). CDR3 length: 16 residues. CDR3 sequence reads: CASIRVGTGGYNEQFF. The CDR3 region has the DNA TGTGCCAGCATCCGGGTTGGGACAGGGGGCTACAATGAGCAGTTCTTC. The whole variable domain, remainder taken from reference TRBV5-4 and TRBJ2-1, is ETGVTQSPTHLIKTRGQQVTLRCSSQSGHNTVSWYQQALGQGPQFIFQYYREEENGRGNFPPRFSGLQFPNYSSELNVNALELDDSALYLCASIRVGTGGYNEQFFGPGTRLTVL.

The chain recombines TRBV7-9 with TRBJ1-3; D gene uncertain. CDR1 is SEHNR and CDR2 is FQNEAQ in the germline V gene (reference sequence). The CDR3 has 15 residues. V was cut by 3 bases and J by 4 bases, with 13 bases left in between. In DNA form, the CDR3 reads TGTGCCAGCAGCTTGATGGCGGTAATCGGAAACACCATATATTTT. Translated, it gives CASSLMAVIGNTIYF.

The chain is built from TRBV9 and TRBJ2-6; TRBD1 aligns across 8 bases. This CDR3 has 16 residues. Trimming removed 7 bases from V and 0 bases from J; junction bases left unmatched: 6. Germline CDR1 SGDLS, CDR2 YYNGEE. DNA of the CDR3: TGTGCCAGCGAAGGACAGGGAAACTCTGGGGCCAACGTCCTGACTTTC. It is translated as CASEGQGNSGANVLTF.

The chain is built from TRBV6-2 or TRBV6-3 and TRBJ2-3; TRBD2 is a possible D gene (6 bases). V was trimmed by 5 bases and J by 5 bases, leaving 20 bases between them. Germline assignment: CDR1 MNHEY and CDR2 SVGEGT. This CDR3 has 16 amino acids. CDR3 sequence (DNA): TGTGCCAGCAGTCTGGAGCGGGCCGCCTCAGGAGATACGCAGTATTTT. It translates to CASSLERAASGDTQYF.

This clone was picked up one time. V usage is TRBV14 and J usage is TRBJ2-5; 8 bases fit TRBD1. Germline V lookup: CDR1 SGHDN, CDR2 FVKESK. The V gene end was trimmed by 2 bases and the J gene end by 5 bases; junction bases not matched to a gene: 7. The CDR3 length is 15 residues. CDR3 sequence reads: CASSQNQGAWETQYF. CDR3 sequence (DNA): TGTGCCAGCAGCCAAAATCAGGGGGCGTGGGAGACCCAGTACTTC.

This clone has just one count. The chain uses TRBV7-2 and TRBJ2-5; D unclear. Per germline, CDR1 SGHTA and CDR2 FQGNSA. The length of the CDR3 is 14 residues. Trimming took off 4 bases at V and 6 bases at J, with 15 bases between the two ends. The CDR3 DNA reads TGTGCCAGCAGCTCTTTGGTGGGAAAGCAGACCCAGTACTTC. Translated: CASSSLVGKQTQYF.

The V and J genes are TRBV6-5 and TRBJ2-7; 10 nucleotides match TRBD1. The length of the CDR3 is 15 residues. The junction had 9 bases not matched to a gene; V was cut back by 6 bases and J by 4 bases. Germline CDR1 reads MNHEY; CDR2 reads SVGAGI. This chain's CDR3 is CASRTERGQGYEQYF. The CDR3 region has the DNA TGTGCCAGCAGGACGGAAAGGGGACAGGGGTACGAGCAGTACTTC.

V usage is TRBV30 and J usage is TRBJ2-7; D possibly corresponds to TRBD2 (5 bases). This CDR3 has 14 amino acids. Trimming shortened V by 2 bases and J by 2 bases, and 13 bases separated the two germline ends. Germline CDR1 GTSNPN, CDR2 SVGIG (reference sequence). The CDR3 coding sequence is TGTGCCTGGAGTCCCCGAGGGCCCCCCTACGAGCAGTACTTC. As protein: CAWSPRGPPYEQYF.

This clone was recorded only once. At one of its ends the junction is not consistent with the germline gene, which may arise from a read error. The V gene is TRBV18, the J gene TRBJ1-2, with D uncertain. There are 14 residues in the CDR3. The germline gives CDR1 KGHSH, CDR2 LQKENI. The CDR3 coding sequence is TGTGCCAGCTCACTTACATCGTCCGACTACGGCTACACCTTC. Translating it yields CASSLTSSDYGYTF.

The V gene is TRBV6-5, the J gene TRBJ2-3, with 11 bases aligning to TRBD1. CDR3 size: 16 residues. Germline CDR1 reads MNHEY; CDR2 reads SVGAGI. The J segment lost 8 bases and the V segment lost 2 bases, leaving 9 bases of the junction unmatched. CDR3 sequence: CASSYRGTGGLGTQYF. The CDR3 nucleotides read TGTGCCAGCAGTTACCGGGGGACAGGGGGTTTAGGTACGCAGTATTTT.

The chain recombines TRBV19 with TRBJ1-2; D gene ambiguous. Germline V CDR1 and CDR2: LNHDA, SQIVND (reference sequence). Trimming removed 6 bases from V and 5 bases from J, with 16 bases in between. The CDR3 totals 14 residues. CDR3 DNA: TGTGCCAGTAGCCAGGATCTAAGCGCATATGGCTACACCTTC. Its translation: CASSQDLSAYGYTF.

The chain uses TRBV28 and TRBJ2-4; possibly TRBD1 or TRBD2 for D (6 bases each). The CDR3 covers 21 residues. V was trimmed by 4 bases and J by 8 bases, leaving 36 bases between them. CDR1 and CDR2 from the germline V gene are MDHEN and SYDVKM. CDR3: CASSYWRAFTTMEGERDIQYF. Here the CDR3 DNA reads TGTGCCAGCAGTTACTGGCGGGCGTTCACAACAATGGAGGGGGAGAGAGACATTCAGTACTTC.

This clone was counted between two and nine times. CDR3 bases: TGTGCCAGCAGCGCCGGGACAGGGGGCGAAGGCTACACCTTC. This translates into CASSAGTGGEGYTF. The gene calls are TRBV9 and TRBJ1-2; 12 nucleotides line up with TRBD1. This CDR3 contains 14 residues. J was trimmed by 8 bases and V by 3 bases; bases with no gene match: 5. Germline V gene sequence: CDR1 SGDLS, CDR2 YYNGEE.

This chain links TRBV9 with TRBJ2-1; no reliable D call. The V end lost 2 bases, the J end lost 9 bases, and 12 bases lay between the germline ends. This CDR3 comprises 13 residues. Germline CDR1 SGDLS, CDR2 YYNGEE. The CDR3 sequence: CASSVLASGEQFF. In nucleotides, the CDR3 is TGTGCCAGCAGCGTCCTGGCCTCGGGTGAGCAGTTCTTC.

The genes are TRBV5-6 and TRBJ2-3; D may be TRBD1 (5 bases). The CDR3 extends over 13 amino acids. The V gene lost 4 bases and the J gene lost 6 bases, with 12 bases spanning the gap. Germline values: CDR1 SGHDT, CDR2 YYEEEE. The chain's CDR3 is CASSLGHPDTQYF. The DNA of the CDR3 is TGTGCCAGCAGCCTAGGACATCCGGATACGCAGTATTTT.

V usage is TRBV4-3 and J usage is TRBJ1-5; no clear D. The CDR3 has 15 residues. V lost 0 bases, J lost 7 bases, and 13 bases lay in between. CDR1 and CDR2 (germline): LGHNA, YSLEER. The CDR3 spells CASSQDMVSEQPQHF. The DNA for the CDR3 is TGCGCCAGCAGCCAAGATATGGTTTCAGAGCAGCCCCAGCATTTT.

The chain couples TRBV20-1 to TRBJ1-1; D perhaps matches TRBD1 (6 bases). CDR1 DFQATT and CDR2 SNEGSKA come from the germline V gene (reference sequence). Trimming stripped 3 bases from V and 6 bases from J, with 14 bases between. CDR3 length equals 13 residues. This CDR3 is CSASSRNRAEAFF. DNA for the CDR3: TGCAGTGCTAGTTCCCGTAACAGGGCTGAAGCTTTCTTT.

J is TRBJ1-3 and V is TRBV10-3; the match to TRBD1 covers 9 bases. The V gene end was trimmed by 2 bases and the J gene end by 2 bases; junction bases not matched to a gene: 1. CDR3 length equals 15 residues. Germline lookup yields CDR1 ENHRY and CDR2 SYGVKD. Here the CDR3 reads CAISERQGAGNTIYF. CDR3 DNA: TGTGCCATCAGTGAGCGACAGGGGGCTGGAAACACCATATATTTT.